This is a list of T cell receptor beta chains from one sample in a study of shared clonotypes between healthy human individuals. Measured with immunoSEQ multiplex PCR; TCRdb has only the in-frame clones, and not every one. The table records about 470,000 clones, roughly three quarters of them present only once. Source material: PBMCs. The origin of the receptors is a woman aged 40 to 55 in good health. Some clones in this sample may be carry-over from other donors' samples. The CDR3 runs from the conserved cysteine through the conserved F or W. Fields, in order: V gene, J gene, D gene, CDR3 protein. A D gene is named only where the DNA matches it firmly.

V: TRBV29-1
J: TRBJ1-2
D: .
CDR3: CSALSPGTNYGYTF

V: TRBV7-2
J: TRBJ2-7
D: TRBD2
CDR3: CASSLASGRSNEQYF

V: TRBV2
J: TRBJ2-7
D: .
CDR3: CASSLGRDGYEQYF

V: TRBV19
J: TRBJ2-5
D: TRBD2
CDR3: CASSMTSAETQYF

V: TRBV29-1
J: TRBJ2-5
D: .
CDR3: CSVEVATQETQYF

V: TRBV7-6
J: TRBJ2-7
D: TRBD1
CDR3: CASSVRTGEDEQYF

V: TRBV7-6
J: TRBJ2-7
D: TRBD2
CDR3: CASSLPSGSQGEQYF

V: TRBV21-1
J: TRBJ2-6
D: .
CDR3: CASSLTSGLSGANVLTF

V: TRBV2
J: TRBJ2-7
D: TRBD1
CDR3: CASIQGAEQYF

V: TRBV7-8
J: TRBJ2-7
D: TRBD2
CDR3: CASSSPRRGSGYEQYF

V: TRBV7-9
J: TRBJ2-3
D: TRBD2
CDR3: CASSLLLAGGLTDTQYF

V: TRBV15
J: TRBJ2-5
D: .
CDR3: CATSPRGSLGGTQYF

V: TRBV28
J: TRBJ2-7
D: .
CDR3: CASRGALEQYF

V: TRBV13
J: TRBJ2-7
D: .
CDR3: CASSPVQGTPSSYEQYF

V: TRBV6-5
J: TRBJ2-7
D: .
CDR3: CASSYRDNHEQYF

V: TRBV20-1
J: TRBJ2-3
D: .
CDR3: CSALNTDTQYF

V: TRBV4-2
J: TRBJ1-4
D: .
CDR3: CASSQGGIDNEKLFF

V: TRBV28
J: TRBJ2-7
D: TRBD1
CDR3: CASRDSLYEQYF

V: TRBV4-3
J: TRBJ2-5
D: .
CDR3: CASSQARQWDQYF

V: TRBV2
J: TRBJ2-1
D: TRBD2
CDR3: CASSVRYAGGSGQGWQFF

V: TRBV9
J: TRBJ1-3
D: TRBD1
CDR3: CASSVSGTGAGNTIYF

V: TRBV10-3
J: .
D: .
CDR3: CAISEQTYEQYF

V: TRBV10-2
J: TRBJ2-2
D: TRBD2
CDR3: CASSSPTGTSGRAPGELFF

V: TRBV5-4
J: TRBJ2-5
D: .
CDR3: CASSFGGQETQYF

V: TRBV5-4
J: TRBJ2-5
D: .
CDR3: CASSFWPQETQYF

V: TRBV7-2
J: TRBJ2-1
D: TRBD2
CDR3: CASSQASGSSYEQFF

V: TRBV7-9
J: TRBJ1-1
D: TRBD1
CDR3: CASSLEGQGAKAFF

V: TRBV14
J: TRBJ1-1
D: .
CDR3: CASSRGVFMNTEAFF

V: TRBV7-9
J: TRBJ2-5
D: TRBD2
CDR3: CASSPLVGGGVETQYF

V: TRBV27
J: TRBJ2-7
D: TRBD1
CDR3: CASRPWGTGTVYEQYF

V: TRBV7-3
J: TRBJ2-2
D: TRBD2
CDR3: CASSPRGLAGPSTGELFF

V: TRBV5-1
J: TRBJ1-3
D: .
CDR3: CASTPTGGDTIYF

V: TRBV7-9
J: TRBJ1-4
D: .
CDR3: CASSLITTNEKLFF

V: TRBV10-3
J: TRBJ1-6
D: TRBD1
CDR3: CAISGGQGNSPLHF

V: TRBV11-3
J: TRBJ2-3
D: TRBD1
CDR3: CASSKGQVPSTDTQYF

V: TRBV11-2
J: TRBJ1-1
D: .
CDR3: CASSFRGDMNTEAFF

V: TRBV25-1
J: TRBJ2-5
D: TRBD2
CDR3: CASSEDPGLAGVETQYF

V: TRBV28
J: TRBJ2-5
D: .
CDR3: CASSPRRGLKQYF

V: TRBV30
J: TRBJ1-4
D: .
CDR3: CAWSGQYLNEKLFF

V: TRBV23-1
J: TRBJ1-3
D: .
CDR3: CASTPPPRTVRFHSGNTIYF

V: TRBV7-4
J: TRBJ2-7
D: TRBD2
CDR3: CASSPQLGGAGGHSYEQYF

V: TRBV25-1
J: TRBJ2-2
D: .
CDR3: CASRHYRTGELFF

V: TRBV9
J: TRBJ2-5
D: .
CDR3: CASSDLRGGQETQYF

V: TRBV2
J: TRBJ2-3
D: .
CDR3: CASKISLDPFTQYF

V: TRBV5-6
J: TRBJ2-3
D: .
CDR3: CASSLGGRTSGTDTQYF

V: TRBV6-1
J: TRBJ2-7
D: .
CDR3: CTSSVERETHEQYF

V: TRBV5-4
J: TRBJ1-2
D: TRBD1
CDR3: CASRSDRGRWNGYTF

V: TRBV28
J: TRBJ2-7
D: .
CDR3: CASSPPSSYEQYF

V: TRBV12-1
J: TRBJ2-3
D: .
CDR3: CASSFKQGGLTDTQYF

V: TRBV5-4
J: TRBJ2-3
D: TRBD1
CDR3: CASSLGGTGGTDTQYF

V: TRBV29-1
J: TRBJ2-1
D: .
CDR3: CSVEDPWAAYNEQFF

V: TRBV18
J: TRBJ1-3
D: .
CDR3: CASSQRDLSGNTIYF

V: TRBV7-9
J: TRBJ2-3
D: .
CDR3: CASSLGGENGYF

V: TRBV2
J: TRBJ2-1
D: .
CDR3: CASSLGGASSYNEQFF

V: TRBV10-2
J: TRBJ2-7
D: .
CDR3: CASSESGPSYEQYF